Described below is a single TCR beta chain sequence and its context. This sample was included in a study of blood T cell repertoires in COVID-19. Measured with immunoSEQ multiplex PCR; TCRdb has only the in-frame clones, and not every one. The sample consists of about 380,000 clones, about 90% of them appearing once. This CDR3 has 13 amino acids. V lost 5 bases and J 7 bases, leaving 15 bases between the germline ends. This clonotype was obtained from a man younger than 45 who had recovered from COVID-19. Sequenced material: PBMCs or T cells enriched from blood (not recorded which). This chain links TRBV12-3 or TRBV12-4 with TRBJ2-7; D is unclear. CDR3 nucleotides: TGTGCCAGCAGTCCGGTCACGACCGGGGAGCAGTACTTC. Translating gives CASSPVTTGEQYF.